The rows below give T cell receptor beta chains drawn from one sample of a study of OX40 agonist ivuxolimab in advanced cancers. Clones were sequenced by immunoSEQ multiplex PCR, and TCRdb holds only the in-frame ones, with some missing. The sample yields about 46,000 clones, approximately 91% seen once. The sequencing used CD4+ or CD8+ T cells sorted from blood, collected in a trial of the OX40 agonist ivuxolimab. Receptors were obtained from an adult with an advanced solid tumor such as melanoma, head and neck, liver or kidney cancer. Both conserved end residues are part of each CDR3. Fields, in order: clone size, J gene, D gene, V gene, CDR3 DNA, CDR3 protein. The D gene is left open where the match is weak. Where a row states a size, it is once, few, many or the class of an expanded clone; other rows omit it.

- TRBJ2-5 - TRBV4-1 TGCGCCAGCAGCCAAGATGATGAGGGGGGGAGGACCCAGTACTTC CASSQDDEGGRTQYF
- TRBJ2-1 TRBD1 TRBV27 TGTGCCAGCAGTTCAGGATCGGGACAGAGCTCCTACAATGAGCAGTTCTTC CASSSGSGQSSYNEQFF
- TRBJ2-1 TRBD1 TRBV6-5 TGTGCCAGCAGTCCGGGACAGGTCTCCTACAATGAGCAGTTCTTC CASSPGQVSYNEQFF
few TRBJ1-3 - TRBV14 TGTGCCAGCAGCCACTTGGGGGCTGGAAACACCATATATTTT CASSHLGAGNTIYF
- TRBJ2-3 - TRBV30 TGTGCCTGGAGTGTATGGTCGGCTAGCACAGATACGCAGTATTTT CAWSVWSASTDTQYF
once TRBJ2-5 - TRBV2 TGTGCCAGCCTCCTAGGAGGGGGCTGGGGGGAGACCCAGTACTTC CASLLGGGWGETQYF
- TRBJ2-7 - TRBV2 TGTGCCAGCAGGACTGACAGGAGCTCCTACGAGCAGTACTTC CASRTDRSSYEQYF
- TRBJ2-5 - TRBV19 TGTGCCAGTAGTACCCAATGGCCCCCGGTGGGAGAGACCCAGTACTTC CASSTQWPPVGETQYF
- TRBJ2-3 TRBD2 TRBV30 TGTGCCTGGACCTATAGCGGGGCGCCCACAGATACGCAGTATTTT CAWTYSGAPTDTQYF
- TRBJ1-1 TRBD1 TRBV7-8 TGTGCCAGCAGCTATCGGACAGGGGGTTTGAACACTGAAGCTTTCTTT CASSYRTGGLNTEAFF
- TRBJ2-5 TRBD2 TRBV11-3 TGTGCCAGCAGCCCCGGACTAGCGGGAGGACCGATTTTACAAGAGACCCAGTACTTC CASSPGLAGGPILQETQYF
- TRBJ2-1 - TRBV9 TGTGCCAGCAGCCCCCAATTGGGCAATGAGCAGTTCTTC CASSPQLGNEQFF
- TRBJ1-5 TRBD1 TRBV7-8 TGTGCCAGCAGCTTAGGGACAGGGGGCACTCAGCCCCAGCATTTT CASSLGTGGTQPQHF
- TRBJ2-1 TRBD2 TRBV27 TGTGCCAGCAGTTACGGAACTAGCGGGGTTTACAATGAGCAGTTCTTC CASSYGTSGVYNEQFF
- TRBJ1-3 - TRBV28 TGTGCCAGCAGCTTATCACTCTCTGGAAACACCATATATTTT CASSLSLSGNTIYF
- TRBJ1-1 - TRBV7-2 TGTGCCAGCAGCACTCGGTCGGGGCAAAACCCGAGTAACACTGAAGCTTTCTTT CASSTRSGQNPSNTEAFF